The rows below give T cell receptor beta chains drawn from one sample of a study of blood T cell repertoires in COVID-19. Profiling relied on immunoSEQ multiplex PCR, and the TCRdb table lists in-frame clones only, not all of them. The sample lists fewer than 250,000 clones, roughly 83% occurring once. Sequencing was done on a sample of peripheral blood. These receptors were obtained from a woman aged 80 or over with COVID-19, enrolled during active disease. CDR3s include the opening cysteine and the closing phenylalanine or tryptophan. The D gene is left open where the match is weak. Only some rows state a clone size, as once, few, many or a class for expanded clones.

TRBD1	TRBV7-8	TRBJ1-2	.	TGTGCCAGCAGCATAGGACAGGGGTGGTATGGCTACACCTTC	CASSIGQGWYGYTF
TRBD1	TRBV6-2/TRBV6-3	TRBJ1-2	.	TGTGCCAGCAGTGCCCTCGACAGGGGGGATGGCTACACCTTC	CASSALDRGDGYTF
TRBD1	TRBV6-6	TRBJ1-4	.	TGTGCCAGCAGCCTGGGACAGGGGAATGAAAAACTGTTTTTT	CASSLGQGNEKLFF
.	TRBV29-1	TRBJ1-4	.	TGCAGCGCGGCCGGGGGGCGCGGTGAAAAACTGTTTTTT	CSAAGGRGEKLFF
TRBD1	TRBV5-1	TRBJ2-7	.	TGCGCCAGCAGCTCGGGACAGCCTTACGAGCAGTACTTC	CASSSGQPYEQYF
.	TRBV10-3	TRBJ1-1	.	TGTGCCATCAGTGACGGGGTCACTGAAGCTTTCTTT	CAISDGVTEAFF
.	TRBV18	TRBJ1-1	.	TGTGCCAGCTCACCGCCTAATCGGGGGGGCTTTACCCCGAACACTGAAGCTTTCTTT	CASSPPNRGGFTPNTEAFF
.	TRBV18	TRBJ2-2	few	TGTGCCAGCTCACCACAGGGGGCGAACACCGGGGAGCTGTTTTTT	CASSPQGANTGELFF
.	TRBV3-1/TRBV3-2	TRBJ1-6	.	TGTGCCAGCAGCCTTAACAGGGTGAATTCACCCCTCCACTTT	CASSLNRVNSPLHF
TRBD1	TRBV19	TRBJ1-5	.	TGTGCCAGTGCAGAACAGGGGGCGACCAATCAGCCCCAGCATTTT	CASAEQGATNQPQHF
.	TRBV28	TRBJ1-5	.	TGTGCCAGCATCAAAGCAGGTAGCGGGAATCAGCCCCAGCATTTT	CASIKAGSGNQPQHF
.	TRBV5-5	TRBJ2-1	.	TGTGCCAGCAGATGGGGACACTCTTCCTACAATGAGCAGTTCTTC	CASRWGHSSYNEQFF
TRBD1	TRBV5-1	TRBJ1-3	once	TGCGCCAGCAGCTTGACAGGGGCCGCTGGAAACACCATATATTTT	CASSLTGAAGNTIYF
TRBD1	TRBV5-5	TRBJ2-7	.	TGTGCCAGCAGCTCTGGGACAGGGGCCTCCTACGAGCAGTACTTC	CASSSGTGASYEQYF
TRBD1	TRBV27	TRBJ1-1	.	TGTGCCAGCAGTTTACCGACAGGGCGAGCTTTCTTT	CASSLPTGRAFF
.	TRBV18	TRBJ2-5	.	TGTGCCAGCTCACCATTGCAGGAAGAGACCCAGTACTTC	CASSPLQEETQYF
TRBD1	TRBV3-1/TRBV3-2	TRBJ2-3	.	TGTGCCAGCAAACAGAGAGACAGGGGTACAGATACGCAGTATTTT	CASKQRDRGTDTQYF
TRBD1	TRBV29-1	TRBJ1-4	.	TGCAGCGGAACCGGGACAGGGGGTGAAAAACTGTTTTTT	CSGTGTGGEKLFF
.	TRBV19	TRBJ1-5	.	TGTGCCAGTCAGGATTTGGGCAATCAGCCCCAGCATTTT	CASQDLGNQPQHF
TRBD1	TRBV7-8	TRBJ2-7	.	TGTGCCAGCAGCTTAGGACAGGGATTAACCTACGAGCAGTACTTC	CASSLGQGLTYEQYF
.	TRBV4-1	TRBJ2-3	.	TGCGCCAGCAGCCAAGATGGGCGGGGCGATACGCAGTATTTT	CASSQDGRGDTQYF
TRBD1	TRBV11-1	TRBJ1-1	once	TGTGCCAGCACCAGGACAGGGATATCTACGAACACTGAAGCTTTCTTT	CASTRTGISTNTEAFF
.	TRBV30	TRBJ1-4	.	TGTGCCTGGAGGGGACTTGCAACTAATGAAAAACTGTTTTTT	CAWRGLATNEKLFF
TRBD1	TRBV19	TRBJ1-1	once	TGTGCCAGTAGTATGACAGGGGACACTGAAGCTTTCTTT	CASSMTGDTEAFF
.	TRBV6-6	TRBJ1-6	.	TGTGCCAGCAGTTATGTGGGAGGGGGAAATTCACCCCTCCACTTT	CASSYVGGGNSPLHF
TRBD1	TRBV29-1	TRBJ1-3	.	TGCAGCGTATGGACAGGACCGAGCTCTGGAAACACCATATATTTT	CSVWTGPSSGNTIYF
.	TRBV7-2	TRBJ1-5	.	TGTGCCAGCAGCTTAGCCATCAATCAGCCCCAGCATTTT	CASSLAINQPQHF
TRBD1	TRBV19	TRBJ1-2	.	TGTGCCACCATGGCCAGGGACAGGGCCCACTATGGCTACACCTTC	CATMARDRAHYGYTF
TRBD1	TRBV19	TRBJ1-2	.	TGTGCCAGTAGTCCAAGGACAGGGTACTATGGCTACACCTTC	CASSPRTGYYGYTF
.	TRBV28	TRBJ1-2	.	TGTGCCAGCAGTTGGGCGGGTTATGGCTACACCTTC	CASSWAGYGYTF
TRBD2	TRBV6-1	TRBJ2-5	.	TGTGCCAGCAGTGATCGTTTGCTAGCGGGTGCCCAAGAGACCCAGTACTTC	CASSDRLLAGAQETQYF
TRBD2	TRBV3-1/TRBV3-2	TRBJ2-1	.	TGTGCCAGCAGCCAGTCCGGGACTAGCGGCAATGAGCAGTTCTTC	CASSQSGTSGNEQFF
TRBD2	TRBV10-3	TRBJ2-5	few	TGTGCCGCTACTAGCGGTCTCCAAGAGACCCAGTACTTC	CAATSGLQETQYF
.	TRBV7-8	TRBJ1-3	.	TGTGCCAGCAGCTTGGGAGGTTTCGGCTCTGGAAACACCATATATTTT	CASSLGGFGSGNTIYF
.	TRBV3-1/TRBV3-2	TRBJ1-1	.	TGTGCCTCCAGCGGGAACTCGGAAGCTTTCTTT	CASSGNSEAFF
TRBD2	TRBV7-2	TRBJ2-5	.	TGTGCCAGCAGCCCCTTAGCGGGGGGCGCAGAGACCCAGTACTTC	CASSPLAGGAETQYF
TRBD1	TRBV7-9	TRBJ1-3	.	TGTGCCAGCAGCTCGACAGGGTCAAAAGGGGCCACCACATATTTT	CASSSTGSKGATTYF
.	TRBV3-1/TRBV3-2	TRBJ1-1	.	TGTGCCAGCAGCCAAGGTTCGGGTACTGAAGCTTTCTTT	CASSQGSGTEAFF
.	TRBV12-3/TRBV12-4	TRBJ1-5	once	TGTGCCACCCGAGGGGGGGGCAGCCAGCCCCAGCATTTT	CATRGGGSQPQHF
.	TRBV19	TRBJ1-2	.	TGTGCCAGTAGTATAGTCCGGACAGCGAACTATGGCTACACCTTC	CASSIVRTANYGYTF
TRBD1	TRBV5-4	TRBJ1-2	once	TGTGCCAGCAGCCAAAATCGGGGACAGAACTATGGCTACACCTTC	CASSQNRGQNYGYTF
TRBD1	TRBV6-5	TRBJ1-2	.	TGTGCCAGCAGCTCAACAGGGGACTATGGCTACACCTTC	CASSSTGDYGYTF
.	TRBV28	TRBJ1-1	.	TGTGCCAGCATTAGCAGGAACACTGAAGCTTTCTTT	CASISRNTEAFF
TRBD2	TRBV9	TRBJ2-2	.	TGTGCCAGCAGCGTGCAACCGGGACTAGCGTCCGGGGAGCTGTTTTTT	CASSVQPGLASGELFF
.	TRBV5-1	TRBJ2-6	.	TGCGCCAGCAGCTTGAACGAGGCCTCTGGGGCCAACGTCCTGACTTTC	CASSLNEASGANVLTF
.	TRBV7-2	TRBJ2-2	.	TGTGCCAGCAGCTTAGGCCAGGGGTGGACCGGGGAGCTGTTTTTT	CASSLGQGWTGELFF
.	TRBV19	TRBJ1-3	.	TGTGCCAGCTCCCCCGGGGGTCTCGGAAACACCATATATTTT	CASSPGGLGNTIYF
.	TRBV19	TRBJ1-3	once	TGTGCCAGTAGTATTATCTACAGCTCTGGAAACACCATATATTTT	CASSIIYSSGNTIYF
.	TRBV28	TRBJ1-1	.	TGTGCCAGCAGAATGGACAGATACACTGAAGCTTTCTTT	CASRMDRYTEAFF
TRBD1	TRBV6-2/TRBV6-3	TRBJ2-7	.	TGTGCCAGCAGTTACTCGATGGGACAGGAGTCCTACGAGCAGTACTTC	CASSYSMGQESYEQYF
.	TRBV25-1	TRBJ1-1	.	TGTGCCAGCAGCCCGGAAGGGAGGAACACTGAAGCTTTCTTT	CASSPEGRNTEAFF
.	TRBV7-2	TRBJ2-3	.	TGTGCCAGCAGCTTAGATGGGCTCCCCAACATCCGGTATTTT	CASSLDGLPNIRYF
TRBD1	TRBV19	TRBJ2-5	.	TGTGCCAGTAAGGAGGTGGACAGGGAGATATCGGCCCAGTACTTC	CASKEVDREISAQYF
.	TRBV28	TRBJ1-5	.	TGTGCCAGCTCACCTCCAGGCTATAGCAATCAGCCCCAGCATTTT	CASSPPGYSNQPQHF